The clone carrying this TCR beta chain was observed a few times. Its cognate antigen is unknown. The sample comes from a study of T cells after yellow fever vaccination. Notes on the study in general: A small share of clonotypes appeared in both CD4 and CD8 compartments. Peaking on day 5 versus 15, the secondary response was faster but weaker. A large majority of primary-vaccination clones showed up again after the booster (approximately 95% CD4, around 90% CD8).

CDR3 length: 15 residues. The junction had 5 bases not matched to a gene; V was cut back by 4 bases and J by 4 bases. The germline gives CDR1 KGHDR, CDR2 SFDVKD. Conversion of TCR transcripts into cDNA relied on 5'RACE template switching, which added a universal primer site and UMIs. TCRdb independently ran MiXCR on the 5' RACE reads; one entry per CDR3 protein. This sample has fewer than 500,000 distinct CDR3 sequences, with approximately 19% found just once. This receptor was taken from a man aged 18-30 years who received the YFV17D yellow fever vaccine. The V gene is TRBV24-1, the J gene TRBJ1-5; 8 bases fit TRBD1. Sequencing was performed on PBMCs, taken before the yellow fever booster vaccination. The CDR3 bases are TGTGCCACCAGTGAAGGACAGGGCAGGAATCAGCCCCAGCATTTT. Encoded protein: CATSEGQGRNQPQHF.